The 4 T cell receptor beta chains presented below share a single source sample, sequenced in a study of T cells after yellow fever vaccination. TCRdb re-analysed the 5' RACE reads in MiXCR, keeping a single row per CDR3 protein. The sample carries approximately 550,000 distinct CDR3 sequences, about 13% recorded once. Sample: PBMCs, taken on the day of the yellow fever booster vaccination. The receptors here all came from a man aged 25-40 years who received the YFV17D yellow fever vaccine.

This clonotype has just a few counts. The chain has TRBV18 and TRBJ2-4; TRBD2 aligns across 10 bases. After removal of 3 bases from V and 8 bases from J, the junction contained 7 bases not matched to a gene. This CDR3 region has 15 residues. Germline CDR1 reads KGHSH; CDR2 reads LQKENI. The CDR3 DNA follows: TGTGCCAGCTCACCCAGAGCTAGCGGGAGTTACATTCAGTACTTC. Protein: CASSPRASGSYIQYF.

The V and J genes are TRBV6-1 and TRBJ2-1, with a possible D match to TRBD1 (5 bases). This CDR3 has 14 amino acids. Deletions cut 6 bases from V and 8 bases from J, with 17 bases between. Germline CDR1 MNHNS, CDR2 SASEGT. CDR3 sequence reads: CASRHRPLQDEQFF. The CDR3 DNA reads TGTGCCAGCAGACATCGGCCCCTACAGGATGAGCAGTTCTTC.

Of note for this clonotype: The junction and the germline gene differ at one end; a read error may be behind it. The V and J genes are TRBV7-3 and TRBJ2-1; weak D call: TRBD2 (6 bases). From germline, CDR1 is SGHTA and CDR2 FQGTGA. This CDR3 is 13 amino acids long. CDR3 in DNA: TGTGCCAGCAGCCGGGACTCCAACAATGAGCAGTTCTTC. This translates into CASSRDSNNEQFF.

This sequence joins TRBV5-1 and TRBJ2-2; D may be TRBD1 or TRBD2 (6 bases each). The CDR3 length is 16 residues. Deletions cut 2 bases from V and 0 bases from J, with 11 bases between. CDR1 is SGHRS and CDR2 is YFSETQ in the germline V gene. CDR3 bases: TGCGCCAGCAGCTTATCGGGGGCTCCGAACACCGGGGAGCTGTTTTTT. Encoded protein: CASSLSGAPNTGELFF.